Following are 22 T cell receptor beta chains from one sample sequenced in a study of T-cell reconstitution after alpha-beta-depleted transplantation in children. Whole-study findings and limits: Newly made T cells mostly supplied T-cell counts and diversity one year after transplant.

These receptors' targets are unknown. Preparing the TCRbeta library involved the use of unique molecular identifiers. TCRdb ran MiXCR on the PCR reads and lists one entry per CDR3 protein. The top ten clones hold around 10% of a sample with 250,000 to 300,000 distinct CDR3 sequences, over 7.5% of them seen once. The sample in question was peripheral blood, obtained 360 days after TCRalphabeta/CD19-depleted stem cell transplant. These receptors were taken from a female patient aged 2-9 years who had a stem cell transplant for Fanconi anemia, so the T cells may come from the graft donor.

This clonotype was seen more than once but under ten times. V gene TRBV7-2 combines with J gene TRBJ2-5; 8 bases are shared with TRBD2. The CDR3 is made up of 15 amino acids. Germline trimming cut 2 bases from V and 7 bases from J; bases unmatched to any gene: 9. Germline V gene lookup returns CDR1 SGHTA and CDR2 FQGNSA. Written as DNA, the CDR3 is TGTGCCAGCAGCTTACCGGGGGGGGCCTCGAGGACCCAGTACTTC. Translation: CASSLPGGASRTQYF.

This clonotype appeared many times. This rearrangement joins TRBV5-1 to TRBJ2-5; TRBD1 matches 7 bases. The germline CDR1 and CDR2 sequences are SGHRS and YFSETQ. The CDR3 has 13 amino acids. V shed 6 bases, J shed 9 bases, and the junction held 11 bases outside the gene matches. This CDR3 is CASIGPTGTAQYF. The CDR3 DNA reads as TGCGCCAGCATAGGTCCGACAGGGACGGCCCAGTACTTC.

There are many counts of this clonotype. The CDR3 region has the DNA TGTGCCACCAGCCGGGGGGTATACAATGAGCAGTTCTTC. This sequence encodes CATSRGVYNEQFF. This rearrangement joins TRBV15 to TRBJ2-1; 7 bases map to TRBD2. The germline V gene has CDR1 LNHNV and CDR2 YYDKDF (reference sequence). CDR3 length: 13 residues. The V segment lost 5 bases and the J segment 4 bases; nucleotides outside the gene matches: 2.

The sample holds many counts of this clonotype. V gene TRBV4-2 combines with J gene TRBJ2-7; D is perhaps TRBD1 (7 bases). CDR3 length: 15 amino acids. Germline V gives CDR1 LGHNA, CDR2 YNFKEQ. The V and J ends lost 5 bases and 1 base respectively, with 15 bases between them. CDR3 coding DNA: TGTGCCAGCAGCGTATCAGGGGGGAGTTCCTACGAGCAGTACTTC. Its translation is CASSVSGGSSYEQYF.

This clonotype was counted many times. The chain employs TRBV5-1 and TRBJ2-7; D unresolved. CDR1 and CDR2 from the germline V gene are SGHRS and YFSETQ. CDR3 length: 13 amino acids. V lost 8 bases to trimming and J lost 2 bases, with 14 bases between them. The CDR3 region is CASGDTATYEQYF. The CDR3 DNA follows: TGCGCCAGTGGTGACACTGCTACCTACGAGCAGTACTTC.

This clonotype has a count of ten or more. V is TRBV28 and J is TRBJ1-6; D uncertain. Germline CDR1 MDHEN, CDR2 SYDVKM. With 4 bases removed from V and 5 bases from J, the gap between germline ends came to 9 bases. CDR3 length equals 14 residues. Here the CDR3 reads CASSWGSHNSPLHF. In DNA, the CDR3 is TGTGCCAGCAGTTGGGGATCTCATAATTCACCCCTCCACTTT. The variable domain in full, completed from reference TRBV28 and TRBJ1-6, reads DVKVTQSSRYLVKRTGEKVFLECVQDMDHENMFWYRQDPGLGLRLIYFSYDVKMKEKGDIPEGYSVSREKKERFSLILESASTNQTSMYLCASSWGSHNSPLHFGNGTRLTVT.

The chain is built from TRBV20-1 and TRBJ1-5; D gene uncertain. Trimming left V 8 bases short and J 0 bases short, with 11 bases between. This CDR3 contains 13 residues. The germline V gene encodes CDR1 DFQATT and CDR2 SNEGSKA (reference sequence). For the CDR3, the DNA is TGCAGTCTAGGAGGGCGTAGCAATCAGCCCCAGCATTTT. Translation: CSLGGRSNQPQHF.

This clonotype was found many times. The chain uses TRBV18 and TRBJ1-1; D not resolved. Trimming left V 1 base short and J 3 bases short, with 12 bases between. Germline CDR1 is KGHSH and CDR2 is LQKENI. This CDR3 is built from 15 residues. The CDR3 DNA follows: TGTGCCAGCTCACCACAGTCCCTTGCGGACACTGAAGCTTTCTTT. This translates into CASSPQSLADTEAFF.

There are a few counts of this clonotype. The chain is built from TRBV5-1 and TRBJ2-1; D may correspond to TRBD1 or TRBD2 (5 bases each). This CDR3 region has 15 residues. Germline V gives CDR1 SGHRS, CDR2 YFSETQ. V lost 5 bases, J lost 3 bases, and 15 bases lay in between. In DNA, the CDR3 is TGCGCCAGCAGTGAGGGGAACAGCCTCTACAATGAGCAGTTCTTC. Translation: CASSEGNSLYNEQFF.

There are many counts of this clonotype. J is TRBJ2-7 and V is TRBV5-1; D gene unclear. The ends were cut back, 4 bases at V and 2 bases at J, with 10 bases in the middle. CDR1 is SGHRS and CDR2 is YFSETQ in the germline V gene. CDR3 length: 13 amino acids. The CDR3 nucleotides are TGCGCCAGCAGCGATTTTGTAGCCTACGAGCAGTACTTC. Its protein product is CASSDFVAYEQYF.

The chain carries TRBV11-2 and TRBJ1-1; D possibly corresponds to TRBD1 (5 bases). V was pared by 5 bases and J by 10 bases, with 23 bases between. The V gene's germline CDR1 is SGHAT and CDR2 FQNNGV. CDR3 size: 15 residues. The CDR3 protein is CASSQDPGPIVGAFF. CDR3 DNA: TGTGCCAGCAGCCAAGACCCGGGACCCATCGTAGGAGCTTTCTTT. The full variable domain, in which reference TRBV11-2 and TRBJ1-1 provide the parts outside the CDR3, is EAGVAQSPRYKIIEKRQSVAFWCNPISGHATLYWYQQILGQGPKLLIQFQNNGVVDDSQLPKDRFSAERLKGVDSTLKIQPAKLEDSAVYLCASSQDPGPIVGAFFGQGTRLTVV.

A few counts support this clonotype. J is TRBJ1-2 and V is TRBV7-2; D gene uncertain. Germline V lookup: CDR1 SGHTA, CDR2 FQGNSA. The CDR3 runs 16 residues. The V and J ends lost 0 bases and 0 bases respectively, with 11 bases between them. This CDR3 reads CASSLAPGVANYGYTF. The CDR3 coding sequence is TGTGCCAGCAGCTTAGCGCCCGGGGTAGCTAACTATGGCTACACCTTC.

This clonotype was detected only a few times. The gene calls are TRBV2 and TRBJ1-6, with a weak D call TRBD1 (5 bases). Germline CDR1 reads SNHLY; CDR2 reads FYNNEI. The CDR3 is made up of 13 amino acids. The V gene lost 8 bases and the J gene lost 5 bases, with 10 bases spanning the gap. The CDR3 reads CASGGRNNSPLHF. In DNA form, the CDR3 reads TGTGCCAGCGGGGGACGTAATAATTCACCCCTCCACTTT.

This clonotype was picked up many times. The V and J genes are TRBV12-3 or TRBV12-4 and TRBJ2-7; 8 bases align to TRBD2. The J segment lost 1 base and the V segment lost 3 bases, leaving 5 bases of the junction unmatched. This CDR3 has 15 amino acids. This chain's CDR3 is CASSFGLAGSYEQYF. The CDR3 DNA is TGTGCCAGCAGTTTTGGGTTAGCGGGATCCTACGAGCAGTACTTC.

This clonotype has a handful of counts. The J gene is TRBJ2-7, the V gene TRBV27, with 7 nucleotides matching TRBD1. V trimming: 4 bases; J trimming: 0 bases; junction bases outside the gene matches: 9. CDR1 is MNHEY and CDR2 is SMNVEV in the germline V gene (reference sequence). This CDR3 contains 16 residues. DNA for the CDR3: TGTGCCAGCAGTTGTAGGACAGGTACGGGCTCCTACGAGCAGTACGTC. Its translation: CASSCRTGTGSYEQYV.

V gene TRBV3-2 combines with J gene TRBJ1-1. TRBV3-2 is classified as a pseudogene. The length of the CDR3 is 14 residues. DNA for the CDR3: TGTGCCAGCAGCCAAGATACCCGGAACACTGAAGCTTTCTTT. This gives the protein CASSQDTRNTEAFF.

This clonotype was detected many times. This sequence joins TRBV13 and TRBJ2-7; 9 positions match TRBD2. The germline V gene has CDR1 PRHDT and CDR2 FYEKMQ (reference sequence). The J segment lost 7 bases and the V segment lost 5 bases, leaving 12 bases of the junction unmatched. The CDR3 covers 15 residues. The CDR3, as DNA: TGTGCCAGCAGCCCTCAGCGGGGGGTGACGGAAGAGCAGTACTTC. This gives the protein CASSPQRGVTEEQYF.

This clonotype was counted between two and nine times. This chain links TRBV20-1 with TRBJ1-6; D not resolved. The length of the CDR3 is 14 residues. Trimming removed 2 bases from V and 3 bases from J, with 8 bases in between. Germline assignment: CDR1 DFQATT and CDR2 SNEGSKA (reference sequence). CDR3 DNA sequence: TGCAGTGCTAGAAGACACTTCTATAATTCACCCCTCCACTTT. The encoded protein is CSARRHFYNSPLHF.

At least ten counts were recorded for this clonotype. This chain uses TRBV20-1 with TRBJ2-3; D is unclear. V was trimmed by 5 bases and J by 1 base, leaving 10 bases between them. The CDR3 has 13 amino acids. Germline lookup yields CDR1 DFQATT and CDR2 SNEGSKA (reference sequence). CDR3 protein: CSAHERRTDTQYF. The DNA of the CDR3 is TGCAGTGCTCACGAACGCCGCACAGATACGCAGTATTTT.

The V call is TRBV27, the J call TRBJ1-5; D gene uncertain. V lost 6 bases and J lost 9, with 15 bases in between. Germline assignment: CDR1 MNHEY and CDR2 SMNVEV (reference sequence). This CDR3 is built from 13 residues. The CDR3 sequence: CASRPLMSSPQHF. Here the CDR3 DNA reads TGTGCCAGCAGGCCACTAATGTCTTCGCCCCAGCATTTT.

J is TRBJ2-7 and V is TRBV7-9; D might be TRBD2 (6 bases). From germline, CDR1 is SEHNR and CDR2 FQNEAQ (reference sequence). The CDR3 is made up of 14 amino acids. V was cut by 5 bases and J by 0 bases, with 11 bases left in between. The CDR3 bases are TGTGCCAGCAGCCCGCCCGGGAGCTCCTACGAGCAGTACTTC. Translation gives CASSPPGSSYEQYF.

This clonotype occurred many times. The chain combines TRBV12-3 or TRBV12-4 with TRBJ2-2; D is uncertain. This CDR3 has 18 amino acids. Trimming pared 2 bases from V and 2 bases from J, leaving 18 bases between. CDR3 region: CASSLILGDFLNTGELFF. In DNA, the CDR3 is TGTGCCAGCAGTTTAATTTTGGGTGACTTTTTAAACACCGGGGAGCTGTTTTTT.